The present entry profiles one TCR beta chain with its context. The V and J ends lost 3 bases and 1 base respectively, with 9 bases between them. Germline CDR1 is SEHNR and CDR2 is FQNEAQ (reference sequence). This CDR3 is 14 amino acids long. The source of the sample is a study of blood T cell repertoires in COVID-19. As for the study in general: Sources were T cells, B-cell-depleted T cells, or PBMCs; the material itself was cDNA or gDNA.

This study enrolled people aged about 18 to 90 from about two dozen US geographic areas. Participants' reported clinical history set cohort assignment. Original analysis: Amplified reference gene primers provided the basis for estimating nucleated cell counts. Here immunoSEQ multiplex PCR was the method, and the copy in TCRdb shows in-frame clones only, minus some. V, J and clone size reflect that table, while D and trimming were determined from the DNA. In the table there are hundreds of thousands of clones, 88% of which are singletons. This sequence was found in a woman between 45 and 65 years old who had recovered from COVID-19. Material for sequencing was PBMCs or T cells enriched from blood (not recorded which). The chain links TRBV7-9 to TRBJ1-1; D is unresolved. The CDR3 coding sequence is TGTGCCAGCAGCTTCGGAGTCGGGAACACTGAAGCTTTCTTT. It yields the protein CASSFGVGNTEAFF. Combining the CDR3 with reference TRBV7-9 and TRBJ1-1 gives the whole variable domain DTGVSQNPRHKITKRGQNVTFRCDPISEHNRLYWYRQTLGQGPEFLTYFQNEAQLEKSRLLSDRFSAERPKGSFSTLEIQRTEQGDSAMYLCASSFGVGNTEAFFGQGTRLTVV.